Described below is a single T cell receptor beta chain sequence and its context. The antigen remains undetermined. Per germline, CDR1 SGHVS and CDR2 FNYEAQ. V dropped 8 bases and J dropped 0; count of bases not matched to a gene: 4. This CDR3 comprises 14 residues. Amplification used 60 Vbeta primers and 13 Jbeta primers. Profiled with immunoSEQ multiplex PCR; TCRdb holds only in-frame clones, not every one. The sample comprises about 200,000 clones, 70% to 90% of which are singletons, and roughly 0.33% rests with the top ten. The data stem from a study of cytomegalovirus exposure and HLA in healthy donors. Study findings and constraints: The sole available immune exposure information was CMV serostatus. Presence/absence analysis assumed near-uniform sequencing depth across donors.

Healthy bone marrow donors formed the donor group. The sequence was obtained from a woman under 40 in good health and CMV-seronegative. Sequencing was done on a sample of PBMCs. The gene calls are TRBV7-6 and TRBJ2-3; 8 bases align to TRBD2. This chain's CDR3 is CASGASGSTDTQYF. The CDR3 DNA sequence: TGTGCCAGCGGGGCTAGCGGGAGCACAGATACGCAGTATTTT.